The 29 T cell receptor beta chains listed next were all sequenced from one sample in a study of blood T cell repertoires in COVID-19. Clones were read by immunoSEQ multiplex PCR, and TCRdb kept only the in-frame ones, dropping some. The sample yields 130,000 or so clones, about 77% seen once. Sequenced input: peripheral blood. The receptors shown here come from a human donor in a cohort sampled during active COVID-19.

J is TRBJ1-1 and V is TRBV3-1 (or the pseudogene TRBV3-2), with TRBD1 identical over 8 bases. J lost 10 bases, V lost 7 bases, and 8 bases had no gene match. Germline V gene sequence: CDR1 LGHDT, CDR2 YNNKEL (reference sequence). CDR3 length equals 12 residues. The CDR3 sequence: CASTNNRGGAFF. CDR3 DNA: TGTGCCAGCACCAATAACAGGGGGGGAGCTTTCTTT.

The CDR3 sequence is CSVAQGTYNEQFF. CDR3 nucleotide sequence: TGCAGCGTTGCACAGGGGACCTACAATGAGCAGTTCTTC. The chain joins TRBV29-1 to TRBJ2-1; 7 positions match TRBD1. V lost 4 bases, J lost 2 bases, and 2 bases stayed unmatched. Germline loops: CDR1 SQVTM, CDR2 ANQGSEA. The CDR3 runs to 13 residues.

The CDR3 DNA reads TGCGCCAGCAGCCAGACGGACAGCAACACTGAAGCTTTCTTT. It is translated as CASSQTDSNTEAFF. The V and J genes are TRBV5-1 and TRBJ1-1, with D tentatively TRBD1 (6 bases). The CDR3 length is 14 residues. From germline, CDR1 is SGHRS and CDR2 YFSETQ. Trimming took 4 bases from V and 2 from J, leaving 12 bases between them. Drawing the rest from reference TRBV5-1 and TRBJ1-1, the complete variable domain is KAGVTQTPRYLIKTRGQQVTLSCSPISGHRSVSWYQQTPGQGLQFLFEYFSETQRNKGNFPGRFSGRQFSNSRSEMNVSTLELGDSALYLCASSQTDSNTEAFFGQGTRLTVV.

The V and J genes are TRBV7-2 and TRBJ2-1; TRBD2 might be the D (6 bases). CDR1 is SGHTA and CDR2 is FQGNSA in the germline V gene. This CDR3 is built from 13 residues. V was pared by 2 bases and J by 5 bases, with 7 bases between. CDR3 sequence: CASSLPGDNEQFF. CDR3 sequence (DNA): TGTGCCAGCAGCTTACCGGGGGACAATGAGCAGTTCTTC.

This chain links TRBV28 with TRBJ2-3; no clear D. The CDR3 runs to 14 residues. The germline V gene encodes CDR1 MDHEN and CDR2 SYDVKM. V lost 6 bases and J lost 2, with 12 bases in between. This chain's CDR3 is CASSFDGATDTQYF. The CDR3, as DNA: TGTGCCAGCAGCTTCGACGGAGCCACAGATACGCAGTATTTT.

The V and J genes are TRBV7-9 and TRBJ1-1; 7 nucleotides agree with TRBD1. CDR1 is SEHNR and CDR2 is FQNEAQ in the germline V gene (reference sequence). The CDR3 is made up of 17 amino acids. Trimming took 3 bases from V and 0 from J; bases not matched to a gene: 10. The CDR3, as DNA: TGTGCCAGCAGCTTGCCAACAGGGGCCCCTATGAACACTGAAGCTTTCTTT. It encodes CASSLPTGAPMNTEAFF. The variable domain in full, completed from reference TRBV7-9 and TRBJ1-1, reads DTGVSQNPRHKITKRGQNVTFRCDPISEHNRLYWYRQTLGQGPEFLTYFQNEAQLEKSRLLSDRFSAERPKGSFSTLEIQRTEQGDSAMYLCASSLPTGAPMNTEAFFGQGTRLTVV.

This CDR3 is CASRSPGSTTNEKLFF. CDR3 coding DNA: TGTGCCAGCAGGAGCCCAGGTTCTACAACTAATGAAAAACTGTTTTTT. The chain is built from TRBV28 and TRBJ1-4, with D unresolved. V dropped 6 bases and J dropped 0 bases, with 14 bases sitting between them. The CDR3 extends over 16 amino acids. Germline V gene data show CDR1 as MDHEN and CDR2 as SYDVKM.

CDR3 sequence (DNA): TGTGCCAGCAGCTACGAAGCCCTTCGAGGCTACACCTTC. It specifies CASSYEALRGYTF. This chain connects TRBV7-9 to TRBJ1-2; D call uncertain. The CDR3 contains 13 residues. The germline V gene has CDR1 SEHNR and CDR2 FQNEAQ (reference sequence). Trimming left V 4 bases short and J 8 bases short, with 14 bases between. The entire variable domain, with the rest obtained from reference TRBV7-9 and TRBJ1-2, is as follows: DTGVSQNPRHKITKRGQNVTFRCDPISEHNRLYWYRQTLGQGPEFLTYFQNEAQLEKSRLLSDRFSAERPKGSFSTLEIQRTEQGDSAMYLCASSYEALRGYTFGSGTRLTVV.

This clone was picked up a small number of times. The rearrangement uses TRBV11-2 and TRBJ1-6; 8 positions match TRBD1. V was pared by 5 bases and J by 7 bases, with 7 bases of the junction left unmatched. The CDR3 runs 15 residues. Germline V gene lookup returns CDR1 SGHAT and CDR2 FQNNGV. The CDR3, as DNA: TGTGCCAGCAGCCTCCAGGGGGACAGGAATTCACCCCTCCACTTT. Translating gives CASSLQGDRNSPLHF.

In its sample, this clone was seen once. The chain carries TRBV3-1 (or the pseudogene TRBV3-2) and TRBJ2-3; 10 nucleotides agree with TRBD2. J was trimmed by 5 bases and V by 6 bases; bases with no gene match: 8. The CDR3 is 15 residues long. Per germline, CDR1 LGHDT and CDR2 YNNKEL (reference sequence). CDR3 sequence (DNA): TGTGCCAGCAGACTAAGCGGGGGGGCCGGAGATACGCAGTATTTT. Protein sequence: CASRLSGGAGDTQYF.

This clone showed up just once. The gene calls are TRBV5-1 and TRBJ1-2; D call uncertain. The CDR3 totals 12 residues. V was shortened by 4 bases and J by 5 bases, with 9 bases between the two germline ends. Germline V gene lookup returns CDR1 SGHRS and CDR2 YFSETQ. The CDR3 loop reads CASSPEGYGYTF. DNA of the CDR3: TGCGCCAGCAGCCCCGAGGGTTATGGCTACACCTTC.

V gene TRBV7-9 combines with J gene TRBJ2-7, with TRBD2 matching 7 bases. Germline V gene sequence: CDR1 SEHNR, CDR2 FQNEAQ (reference sequence). The J segment lost 2 bases and the V segment lost 7 bases, leaving 8 bases of the junction unmatched. CDR3 size: 14 residues. The CDR3 DNA sequence: TGTGCCAGCACCGAAAGCGGGACGACCTACGAGCAGTACTTC. It codes for CASTESGTTYEQYF.

The V and J genes are TRBV24-1 and TRBJ1-5, with 9 bases aligning to TRBD1. The CDR3 covers 16 residues. Germline V gene data show CDR1 as KGHDR and CDR2 as SFDVKD. Losses at the gene ends were 2 bases for V and 4 bases for J; bases not matched to a gene: 5. For the CDR3, the DNA is TGTGCCACCAGTGATTCCGGGACAGGGATTAATCAGCCCCAGCATTTT. Its translation: CATSDSGTGINQPQHF.

The chain joins TRBV5-1 to TRBJ2-3, with 8 bases fitting TRBD1. Losses at the gene ends were 1 base for V and 7 bases for J; bases not matched to a gene: 8. The length of the CDR3 is 15 residues. CDR1 and CDR2 (germline): SGHRS, YFSETQ. In DNA form, the CDR3 reads TGCGCCAGCAGCTTGATGGCAGGGGGCGCTTATACGCAGTATTTT. Protein sequence: CASSLMAGGAYTQYF.

This rearrangement joins TRBV6-6 to TRBJ2-7, with 7 bases that match TRBD1. V was pared by 10 bases and J by 3 bases, with 6 bases of the junction left unmatched. Germline V CDR1 and CDR2: MNHNY, SVGAGI (reference sequence). This CDR3 is 12 amino acids long. The chain's CDR3 is CATRDRVYEQYF. CDR3 DNA sequence: TGTGCCACCCGGGACAGAGTCTACGAGCAGTACTTC.

V gene TRBV29-1 combines with J gene TRBJ1-1, with D tentatively TRBD1 (6 bases). The CDR3 has 13 amino acids. Germline values: CDR1 SQVTM, CDR2 ANQGSEA. V shed 5 bases and J shed 0 bases, with 10 bases lying between them. This CDR3 reads CSVNRVMNTEAFF. For the CDR3, the DNA is TGCAGCGTTAACAGGGTAATGAACACTGAAGCTTTCTTT.

The V gene is TRBV5-6, the J gene TRBJ1-5, with 9 bases aligning to TRBD1. J lost 0 bases, V lost 2 bases, and 0 bases had no gene match. The germline CDR1 and CDR2 sequences are SGHDT and YYEEEE. CDR3 size: 15 residues. CDR3 in amino acids: CASSLQGASNQPQHF. The CDR3 DNA reads TGTGCCAGCAGCTTACAGGGGGCTAGCAATCAGCCCCAGCATTTT.

CDR3: CASSQVRASADNEQFF. The CDR3 bases are TGCGCCAGCAGCCAAGTGCGGGCTAGCGCGGACAATGAGCAGTTCTTC. The chain uses TRBV4-1 and TRBJ2-1; TRBD2 is a possible D gene (6 bases). The CDR3 is 16 amino acids. CDR1 is MGHRA and CDR2 is YSYEKL in the germline V gene. V lost 1 base to trimming and J lost 5 bases, with 15 bases between them.

This clone came up once. This CDR3 is also generated by other DNA sequences in the sample. The V call is TRBV7-2, the J call TRBJ1-2; possibly TRBD1 for D (5 bases). The CDR3 spans 13 residues. V shed 1 base and J shed 4 bases, with 7 bases lying between them. Germline V gene sequence: CDR1 SGHTA, CDR2 FQGNSA. CDR3 sequence (DNA): TGTGCCAGCAGCTTAGGTCAGGGCTATGGCTACACCTTC. Its protein product is CASSLGQGYGYTF.

The chain joins TRBV28 to TRBJ1-5, with D possibly being TRBD1 (5 bases). Trimming cost V 6 bases and J 11 bases, with 20 bases left between them. The germline V gene encodes CDR1 MDHEN and CDR2 SYDVKM. The CDR3 covers 14 residues. The CDR3 here is CASRTDRLVVAQHF. CDR3 in DNA: TGTGCCAGCAGGACCGACAGACTAGTCGTTGCCCAGCATTTT.

This sequence joins TRBV21-1 and TRBJ2-7; the table gives TRBD2 as D, unverified against the DNA. TRBV21-1 is reported as a pseudogene. The CDR3 is made up of 15 amino acids. CDR3 sequence (DNA): TGTGCCAGCAGCAAAGCGCAGACTCTAACCTCCGAGCAGTACTTC. It codes for CASSKAQTLTSEQYF.

This clone appeared a single time. The rearrangement links TRBV20-1 to TRBJ1-5; D is uncertain. This CDR3 has 13 amino acids. Deletions cut 3 bases from V and 4 bases from J, with 10 bases between. Germline V gene data show CDR1 as DFQATT and CDR2 as SNEGSKA (reference sequence). The CDR3 here is CSASPGWNQPQHF. CDR3 in DNA: TGCAGTGCTAGTCCAGGTTGGAATCAGCCCCAGCATTTT.

The rearrangement uses TRBV21-1 and TRBJ2-7; the table's TRBD1 call for D was not verified on the DNA. TRBV21-1 is recorded as a pseudogene. This CDR3 has 13 amino acids. CDR3 bases: TGTGCCAGCAGAAGGGACAGGGCTGACGAGCAGTACTTC. Amino acids: CASRRDRADEQYF.

This chain joins TRBV6-1 and TRBJ1-4, with 7 positions matching TRBD1. This CDR3 has 15 residues. Losses at the gene ends were 0 bases for V and 7 bases for J; bases not matched to a gene: 5. CDR1 is MNHNS, CDR2 SASEGT, per germline. CDR3 region: CASSEALGDSEKLFF. The CDR3 nucleotides are TGTGCCAGCAGTGAAGCACTAGGGGACAGTGAAAAACTGTTTTTT.

The rearrangement links TRBV12-3 or TRBV12-4 to TRBJ2-3; D is ambiguous. The CDR3 sequence is 13 residues long. V shed 3 bases and J shed 4 bases, with 8 bases lying between them. This chain's CDR3 is CASSLNLADTQYF. The CDR3 DNA follows: TGTGCCAGCAGTTTGAACCTAGCAGATACGCAGTATTTT.

This sequence joins TRBV10-3 and TRBJ2-5, with 9 bases lining up with TRBD1. V lost 2 bases and J lost 6; bases outside the gene matches: 4. Germline lookup yields CDR1 ENHRY and CDR2 SYGVKD. There are 14 residues in the CDR3. The CDR3 protein is CAISEMGQGKTQYF. The CDR3 nucleotides are TGTGCCATCAGTGAGATGGGACAGGGCAAGACCCAGTACTTC.

The chain recombines TRBV5-5 with TRBJ1-1; tentatively, D is TRBD1 (5 bases). Trimming shortened V by 0 bases and J by 5 bases, and 11 bases separated the two germline ends. The CDR3 runs to 14 residues. Germline V gives CDR1 SGHKS, CDR2 YYEKEE (reference sequence). As DNA, the CDR3 is TGTGCCAGCAGCTTGGTTGGCAGGGCGACTGAAGCTTTCTTT. Its protein is CASSLVGRATEAFF.

This chain links TRBV4-1 with TRBJ1-1; 7 nucleotides align to TRBD1. The CDR3 contains 12 residues. The ends lost 4 bases at V and 11 bases at J; junction bases unmatched: 7. The germline gives CDR1 MGHRA, CDR2 YSYEKL. In DNA, the CDR3 is TGCGCCAGCAGCCCCAGACAGGGTGAGGCTTTCTTT. Its protein product is CASSPRQGEAFF.

The rearrangement joins TRBV4-1 to TRBJ1-2, with TRBD1 as a possible D gene (5 bases). The CDR3 sequence is 16 residues long. In germline, CDR1 is MGHRA, CDR2 YSYEKL. Trimming took 3 bases from V and 5 from J, leaving 19 bases between them. CDR3 nucleotides: TGCGCCAGCAGCCAGCCGACAGTCTCAATTGGGTATGGCTACACCTTC. Protein sequence: CASSQPTVSIGYGYTF.